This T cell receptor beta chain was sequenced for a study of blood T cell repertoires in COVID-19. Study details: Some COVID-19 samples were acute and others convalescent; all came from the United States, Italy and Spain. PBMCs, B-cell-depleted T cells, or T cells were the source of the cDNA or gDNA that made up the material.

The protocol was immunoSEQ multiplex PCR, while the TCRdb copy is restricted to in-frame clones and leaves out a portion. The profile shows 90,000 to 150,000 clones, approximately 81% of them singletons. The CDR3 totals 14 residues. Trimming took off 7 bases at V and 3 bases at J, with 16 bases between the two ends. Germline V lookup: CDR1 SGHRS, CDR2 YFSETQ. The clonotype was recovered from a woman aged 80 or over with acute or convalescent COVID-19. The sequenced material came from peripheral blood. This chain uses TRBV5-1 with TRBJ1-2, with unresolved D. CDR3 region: CASGKDSLDYGYTF. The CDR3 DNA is TGCGCCAGCGGTAAAGACTCTCTGGACTATGGCTACACCTTC.